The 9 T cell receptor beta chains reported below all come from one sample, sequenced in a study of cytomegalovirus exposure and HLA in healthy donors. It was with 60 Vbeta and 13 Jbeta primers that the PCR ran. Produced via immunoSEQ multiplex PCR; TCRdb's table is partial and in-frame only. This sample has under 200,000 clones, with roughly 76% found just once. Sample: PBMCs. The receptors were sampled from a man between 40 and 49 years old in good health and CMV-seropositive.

The CDR3 loop is CASSLILGQATYEQYF. In DNA, the CDR3 is TGTGCCAGCAGCCTCATCTTGGGACAGGCCACCTACGAGCAGTACTTC. V is TRBV9 and J is TRBJ2-7, with 8 positions matching TRBD1. V lost 4 bases and J lost 2; bases outside the gene matches: 11. The germline V gene has CDR1 SGDLS and CDR2 YYNGEE. The CDR3 is 16 residues long.

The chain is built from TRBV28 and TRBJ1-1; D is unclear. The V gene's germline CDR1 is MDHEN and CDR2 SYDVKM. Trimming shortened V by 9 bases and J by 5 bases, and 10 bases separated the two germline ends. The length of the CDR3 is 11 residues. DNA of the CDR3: TGTGCCAGTAAGGTGAGGACTGAAGCTTTCTTT. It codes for CASKVRTEAFF.

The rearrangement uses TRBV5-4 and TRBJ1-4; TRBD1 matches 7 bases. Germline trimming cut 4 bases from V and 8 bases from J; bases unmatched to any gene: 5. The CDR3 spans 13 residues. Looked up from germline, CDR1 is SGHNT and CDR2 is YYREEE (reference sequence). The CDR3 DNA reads TGTGCCAGCAGCAGACAGGGTGGGGAAAAACTGTTTTTT. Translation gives CASSRQGGEKLFF.

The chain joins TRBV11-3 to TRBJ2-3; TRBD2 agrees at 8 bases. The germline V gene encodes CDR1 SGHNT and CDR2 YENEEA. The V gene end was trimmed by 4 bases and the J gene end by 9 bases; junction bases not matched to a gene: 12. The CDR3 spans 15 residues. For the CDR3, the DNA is TGTGCCAGCAGCTCGCCGGGGGGGGGCCCGGAAACGCAGTATTTT. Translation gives CASSSPGGGPETQYF.

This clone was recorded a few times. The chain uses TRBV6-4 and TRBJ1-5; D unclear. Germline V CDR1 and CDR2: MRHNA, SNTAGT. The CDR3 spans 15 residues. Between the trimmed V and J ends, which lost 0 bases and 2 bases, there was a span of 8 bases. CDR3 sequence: CASSDSSGGNQPQHF. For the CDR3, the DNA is TGTGCCAGCAGTGACTCCAGCGGAGGCAATCAGCCCCAGCATTTT.

CDR3 sequence (DNA): TGCGCCAGCAGCCACACCGGGACAGGAACCTACGAGCAGTACTTC. It codes for CASSHTGTGTYEQYF. The chain uses TRBV4-1 and TRBJ2-5; 8 bases line up with TRBD1. The end of the DNA aligns better with TRBJ2-7, so the J call may be wrong. Germline assignment: CDR1 MGHRA and CDR2 YSYEKL. CDR3 length: 15 amino acids.

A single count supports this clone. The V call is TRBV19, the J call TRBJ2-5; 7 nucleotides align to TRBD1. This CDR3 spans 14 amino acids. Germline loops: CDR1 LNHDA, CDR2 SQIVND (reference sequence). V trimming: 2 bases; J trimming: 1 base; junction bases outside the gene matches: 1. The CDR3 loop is CASSITGVQETQYF. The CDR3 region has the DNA TGTGCCAGTAGTATAACAGGGGTCCAAGAGACCCAGTACTTC. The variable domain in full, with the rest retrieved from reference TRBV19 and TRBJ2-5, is DGGITQSPKYLFRKEGQNVTLSCEQNLNHDAMYWYRQDPGQGLRLIYYSQIVNDFQKGDIAEGYSVSREKKESFPLTVTSAQKNPTAFYLCASSITGVQETQYFGPGTRLLVL.

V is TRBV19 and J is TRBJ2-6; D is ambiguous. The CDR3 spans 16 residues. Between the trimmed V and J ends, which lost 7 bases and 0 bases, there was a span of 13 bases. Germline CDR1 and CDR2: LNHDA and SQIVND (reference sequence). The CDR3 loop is CASTKERFSGANVLTF. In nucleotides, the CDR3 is TGTGCCAGTACAAAGGAGAGGTTCTCTGGGGCCAACGTCCTGACTTTC.

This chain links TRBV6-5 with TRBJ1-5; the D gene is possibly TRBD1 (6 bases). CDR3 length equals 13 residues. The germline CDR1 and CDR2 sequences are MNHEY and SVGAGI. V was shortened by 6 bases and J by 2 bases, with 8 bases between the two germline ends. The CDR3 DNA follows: TGTGCCAGCAGGCAGGGGCGCAATCAGCCCCAGCATTTT. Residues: CASRQGRNQPQHF.